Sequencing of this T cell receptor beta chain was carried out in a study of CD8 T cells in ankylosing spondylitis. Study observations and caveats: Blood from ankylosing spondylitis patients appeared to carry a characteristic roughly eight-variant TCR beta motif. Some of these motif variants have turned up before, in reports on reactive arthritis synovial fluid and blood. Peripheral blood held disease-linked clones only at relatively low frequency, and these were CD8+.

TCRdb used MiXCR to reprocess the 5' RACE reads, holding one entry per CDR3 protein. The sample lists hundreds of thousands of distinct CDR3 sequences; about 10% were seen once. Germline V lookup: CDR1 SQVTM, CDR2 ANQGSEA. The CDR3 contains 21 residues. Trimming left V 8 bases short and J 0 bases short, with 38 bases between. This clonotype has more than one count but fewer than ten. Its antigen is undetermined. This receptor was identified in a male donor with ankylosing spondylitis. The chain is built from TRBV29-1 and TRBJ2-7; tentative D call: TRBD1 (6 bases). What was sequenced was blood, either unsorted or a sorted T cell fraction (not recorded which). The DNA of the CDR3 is TGCAGCTCCTCCGGGACACGGGTTTCGAGTATCCGTGAACGACACTCCTACGAGCAGTACTTC. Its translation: CSSSGTRVSSIRERHSYEQYF.